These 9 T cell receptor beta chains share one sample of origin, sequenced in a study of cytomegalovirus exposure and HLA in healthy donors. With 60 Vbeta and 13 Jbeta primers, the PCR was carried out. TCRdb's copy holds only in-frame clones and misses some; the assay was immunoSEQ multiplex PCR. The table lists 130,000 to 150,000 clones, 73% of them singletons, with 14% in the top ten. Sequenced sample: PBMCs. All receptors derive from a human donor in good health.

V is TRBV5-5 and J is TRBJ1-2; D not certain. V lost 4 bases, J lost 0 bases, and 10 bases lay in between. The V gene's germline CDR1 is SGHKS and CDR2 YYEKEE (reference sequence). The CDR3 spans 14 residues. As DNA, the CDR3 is TGTGCCAGCAGCAAGGTTGGAGCTAACTATGGCTACACCTTC. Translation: CASSKVGANYGYTF.

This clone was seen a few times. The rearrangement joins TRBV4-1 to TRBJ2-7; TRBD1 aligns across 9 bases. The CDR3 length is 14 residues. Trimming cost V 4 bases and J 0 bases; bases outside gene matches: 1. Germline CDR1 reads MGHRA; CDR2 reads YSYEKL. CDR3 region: CASSPTGGSYEQYF. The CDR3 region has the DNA TGCGCCAGCAGCCCGACAGGGGGCTCCTACGAGCAGTACTTC.

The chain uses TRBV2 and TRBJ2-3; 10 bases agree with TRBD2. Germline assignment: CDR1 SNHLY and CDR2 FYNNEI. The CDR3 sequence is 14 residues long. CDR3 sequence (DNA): TGTACCGGGACTAGCGTAATTAACACAGATACGCAGTATTTT. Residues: CTGTSVINTDTQYF.

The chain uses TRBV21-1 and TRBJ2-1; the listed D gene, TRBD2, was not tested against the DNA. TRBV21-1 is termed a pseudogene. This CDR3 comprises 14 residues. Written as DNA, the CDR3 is TGTGCCAGCCCGACTAGCGGGAATTCCAATGAGCAGTTCTTC. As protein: CASPTSGNSNEQFF.

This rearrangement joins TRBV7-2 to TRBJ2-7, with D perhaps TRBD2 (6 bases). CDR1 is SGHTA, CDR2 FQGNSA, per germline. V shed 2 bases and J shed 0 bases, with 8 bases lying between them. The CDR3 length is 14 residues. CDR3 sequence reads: CASSLWDSSYEQYF. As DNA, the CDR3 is TGTGCCAGCAGCTTATGGGACTCCTCCTACGAGCAGTACTTC.

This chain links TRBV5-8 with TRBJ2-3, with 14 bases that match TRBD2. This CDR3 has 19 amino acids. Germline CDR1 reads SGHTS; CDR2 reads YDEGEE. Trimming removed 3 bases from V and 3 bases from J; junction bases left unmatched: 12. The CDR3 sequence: CASSWTGTSGSAVTDTQYF. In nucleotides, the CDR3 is TGTGCCAGCAGCTGGACCGGGACTAGCGGGAGTGCGGTAACAGATACGCAGTATTTT.

The CDR3 DNA is TGTGCCAGCAACCCTAGGTACCCCAGTACTACCTACGAGCAGTACTTC. It specifies CASNPRYPSTTYEQYF. The J gene is TRBJ2-5, the V gene TRBV28; D is ambiguous. The DNA end is a closer match to TRBJ2-7, so the J assignment may be wrong. Germline V gene data show CDR1 as MDHEN and CDR2 as SYDVKM. This CDR3 has 16 residues.

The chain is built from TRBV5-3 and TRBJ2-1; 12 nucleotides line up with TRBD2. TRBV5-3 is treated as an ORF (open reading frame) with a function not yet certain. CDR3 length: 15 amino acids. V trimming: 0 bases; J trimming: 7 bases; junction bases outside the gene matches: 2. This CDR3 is CARSLVLAGGNEQFF. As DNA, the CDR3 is TGTGCCAGAAGCTTGGTACTAGCGGGAGGAAATGAGCAGTTCTTC.

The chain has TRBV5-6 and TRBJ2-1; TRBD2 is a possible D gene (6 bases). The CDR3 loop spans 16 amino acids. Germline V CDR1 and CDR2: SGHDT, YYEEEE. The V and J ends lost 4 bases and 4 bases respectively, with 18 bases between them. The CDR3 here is CASSPDLRGIYNEQFF. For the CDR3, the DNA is TGTGCCAGCAGCCCGGACTTGCGGGGAATTTACAATGAGCAGTTCTTC.